This T cell receptor beta chain emerged from a study of blood T cells in healthy people across ages. Findings of the study overall: Investigators treated diversity estimates from one million T cells as underestimates.

Alongside a J-beta primer mix, a sample-barcoded 5' primer served in a second PCR lasting roughly 7 to 12 cycles. Each CDR3 protein gets one entry after TCRdb re-called the 5' RACE reads with MiXCR. The sample lists around 1,600,000 distinct CDR3 sequences, roughly 43% occurring once. There were healthy Caucasian individuals from Russia, aged 6 to 90, serving as donors. The sample, approximately 11 milliliters of peripheral blood, was drawn from each donor. Each sample provided at least 5.5 micrograms of extracted total RNA. Germline V gene data show CDR1 as DFQATT and CDR2 as SNEGSKA (reference sequence). The CDR3 extends over 15 amino acids. Regarding this clonotype: Its target is unknown. A junction end diverges from the germline sequence, so it may reflect a read error.

The sample taken for sequencing was blood. The TCR comes from a woman aged 18-29 years in good health. The chain has TRBV20-1 and TRBJ2-7; D remains unclear. CDR3 bases: TGCGGTGCTAGAGATGTGACATCGACCTCCTACGAGCAGTACTTC. It is translated as CGARDVTSTSYEQYF.